This T cell receptor (beta chain) was identified during a study of breast tumors, draining lymph nodes, adjacent tissues. Concerning this clonotype itself: A much more abundant neighbour one base away suggests this may be a read error. In this CDR3 the conserved last residue, phenylalanine or tryptophan, is missing, so a read error is likely.

The ends were cut back, 3 bases at V and 6 bases at J, with 19 bases in the middle. The length of the CDR3 is 16 residues. Germline loops: CDR1 SGHRS, CDR2 YFSETQ. MiXCR, applied by TCRdb to the multiplex PCR reads, yields one record per CDR3 protein. The data contain more than 200,000 distinct CDR3 sequences, roughly 30% of them singletons. Samples came from axillary lymph nodes draining the breast cancer. The sequenced material came from axillary lymph node tissue. The V and J genes are TRBV5-1 and TRBJ2-1; weak D call: TRBD1 (6 bases). The origin of this receptor is a female donor with breast cancer. Some clones in this sample may be carry-over from other donors' samples. CDR3 protein: CASSSDLGLTGNEQFV. The CDR3 coding sequence is TGCGCCAGCAGCTCGGACCTCGGACTGACAGGCAATGAGCAGTTCGTC.